This T cell receptor (beta chain) is drawn from a study of T cells in Graves' hyperthyroidism and ophthalmopathy. Study information: Peripheral blood samples were taken at initial diagnosis, prior to any treatment.

An absence of ophthalmopathy progression within 18 months meant stable Graves' hyperthyroidism. In patients aged 18 to 65, hyperthyroidism was newly diagnosed, with duration under 2 months. This sample holds PBMCs from about 9.3 ml fresh peripheral blood. V lost 2 bases and J lost 2, with 15 bases in between. Germline V gene lookup returns CDR1 SGHTA and CDR2 FQGNSA. CDR3 length: 16 amino acids. Regions amplified from RNA transcripts were the TCR beta CDR3 regions. First-round RT-PCR with HTBI primers amplified the TCR CDR3 region. TCRdb re-called the multiplex PCR reads through MiXCR, storing one row per CDR3 protein. The sample records about 560,000 distinct CDR3 sequences, 16% being singletons.

This TCR came from a woman aged 18-29 years with Graves' hyperthyroidism. The chain recombines TRBV7-2 with TRBJ1-1; D remains unclear. Specimen: blood. The CDR3 sequence: CASSLFGWAGNTEAFF. In nucleotides, the CDR3 is TGTGCCAGCAGCTTATTTGGTTGGGCAGGAAACACTGAAGCTTTCTTT.